This TCR beta chain was identified during a study of cytomegalovirus exposure and HLA in healthy donors. PCR employed 60 Vbeta and 13 Jbeta primers. Some clones are missing from TCRdb's copy, which holds only in-frame ones; the method was immunoSEQ multiplex PCR. This sample carries about 190,000 clones, 84% of them seen once, and the ten largest clones take around 0.25%. V lost 5 bases to trimming and J lost 1 base, with 14 bases between them. The germline V gene encodes CDR1 MDHEN and CDR2 SYDVKM. The length of the CDR3 is 15 residues. This clone was seen only a few times. This sequence joins TRBV28 and TRBJ1-1; D possibly corresponds to TRBD1 (5 bases). The sequence was obtained from a boy between 10 and 17 years old in good health and CMV-seronegative. The sequenced sample consisted of PBMCs. The CDR3 protein is CASSPPTGENTEAFF. In DNA form, the CDR3 reads TGTGCCAGCAGTCCACCGACGGGGGAGAACACTGAAGCTTTCTTT.